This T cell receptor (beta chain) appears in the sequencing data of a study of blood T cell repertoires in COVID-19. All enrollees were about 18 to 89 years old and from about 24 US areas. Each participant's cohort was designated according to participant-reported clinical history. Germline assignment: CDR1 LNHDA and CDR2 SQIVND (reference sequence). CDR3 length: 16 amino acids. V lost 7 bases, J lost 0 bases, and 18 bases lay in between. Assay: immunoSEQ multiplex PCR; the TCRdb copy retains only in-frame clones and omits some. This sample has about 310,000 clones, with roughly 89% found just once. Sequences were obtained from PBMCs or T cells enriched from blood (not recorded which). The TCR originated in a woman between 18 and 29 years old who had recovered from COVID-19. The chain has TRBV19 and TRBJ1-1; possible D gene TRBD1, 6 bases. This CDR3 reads CASKAELGQLNTEAFF. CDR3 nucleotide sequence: TGTGCCAGTAAGGCTGAGTTGGGACAACTGAACACTGAAGCTTTCTTT.